This T cell receptor beta chain appears in the sequencing data of a study of blood T cells in healthy people across ages. Study-wide results and limits: Long-lived donors exceeded aged donors in naive CD4+ cells and diversity.

Trimming pared 4 bases from V and 10 bases from J, leaving 16 bases between. The germline gives CDR1 MGHDK, CDR2 SYGVNS. The CDR3 consists of 13 residues. A second PCR of about 7 to 12 cycles used a sample-barcoded 5' primer and a J-beta primer mix. TCRdb redid the calling of the 5' RACE reads with MiXCR, one entry per CDR3 protein. The sample includes 1.5 million or so distinct CDR3 sequences, approximately 38% seen only once; the top ten take 7.9%. Regarding this clonotype: The antigen is undetermined.

The sample was blood. The J gene is TRBJ1-1, the V gene TRBV25-1; D is perhaps TRBD1 (6 bases). The clonotype originates from a woman under 30 in good health. The CDR3 is CASSVTGAKGAFF. CDR3 nucleotide sequence: TGTGCCAGCAGTGTCACGGGGGCCAAAGGAGCTTTCTTT. Complete variable domain (other parts from reference TRBV25-1 and TRBJ1-1): EADIYQTPRYLVIGTGKKITLECSQTMGHDKMYWYQQDPGMELHLIHYSYGVNSTEKGDLSSESTVSRIRTEHFPLTLESARPSHTSQYLCASSVTGAKGAFFGQGTRLTVV.